The rows below give T cell receptor beta chains drawn from one sample of a study of blood T cell repertoires in COVID-19. TCRdb's copy holds only in-frame clones and misses some; the assay was immunoSEQ multiplex PCR. The sample yields approximately 100,000 clones, about 84% seen once. What was sequenced was peripheral blood. The receptors were gathered from a woman in her seventies with acute or convalescent COVID-19. CDR3s include the opening cysteine and the closing phenylalanine or tryptophan. Each record gives: clone size, D gene, J gene, CDR3 length, V gene, CDR3 DNA, CDR3 protein. D genes are given only for firm matches. A clone size is listed for some rows: how often the clone was seen (once, few, many), or a class if it is expanded.

abundance: NA
d_gene: TRBD1
j_gene: TRBJ1-1
len: 16
v_gene: TRBV5-1
CDR3nt: TGCGCCAGCAGCTATGGCAAACAGGGGGGAAGCACTGAAGCTTTCTTT
CDR3aa: CASSYGKQGGSTEAFF

abundance: NA
d_gene: TRBD1
j_gene: TRBJ1-5
len: 15
v_gene: TRBV7-2
CDR3nt: TGTGCCAGCAGCCCCAGGGGGTATAGCAATCAGCCCCAGCATTTT
CDR3aa: CASSPRGYSNQPQHF

abundance: NA
d_gene: NA
j_gene: TRBJ2-1
len: 15
v_gene: TRBV6-5
CDR3nt: TGTGCCAGCAGTTCGGGACTCCCAGTTTACAATGAGCAGTTCTTC
CDR3aa: CASSSGLPVYNEQFF

abundance: NA
d_gene: TRBD1
j_gene: TRBJ2-2
len: 15
v_gene: TRBV6-5
CDR3nt: TGTGCCAGCAGTCCGACAGGGATTATGAGCGGGGAGCTGTTTTTT
CDR3aa: CASSPTGIMSGELFF

abundance: NA
d_gene: NA
j_gene: TRBJ1-4
len: 15
v_gene: TRBV19
CDR3nt: TGTGCCAGTACCCTAAACTTGGGCACTAATGAAAAACTGTTTTTT
CDR3aa: CASTLNLGTNEKLFF

abundance: NA
d_gene: NA
j_gene: TRBJ2-3
len: 16
v_gene: TRBV11-2
CDR3nt: TGTGCCAGCAGCTTAGGAATGGACAGAAGCACAGATACGCAGTATTTT
CDR3aa: CASSLGMDRSTDTQYF

abundance: NA
d_gene: TRBD1
j_gene: TRBJ1-2
len: 16
v_gene: TRBV19
CDR3nt: TGTGCCAGTAGTATAGTCACGTTCGACAGGGATTATGGCTACACCTTC
CDR3aa: CASSIVTFDRDYGYTF

abundance: NA
d_gene: NA
j_gene: TRBJ2-3
len: 16
v_gene: TRBV27
CDR3nt: TGTGCCAGCAGTTTACGCGTGAGGGGGATCACAGATACGCAGTATTTT
CDR3aa: CASSLRVRGITDTQYF

abundance: NA
d_gene: NA
j_gene: TRBJ1-1
len: 14
v_gene: TRBV11-2
CDR3nt: TGTGCCAGCAGCTTAGATCCCAGGGGCGGTGAAGCTTTCTTT
CDR3aa: CASSLDPRGGEAFF

abundance: NA
d_gene: NA
j_gene: TRBJ1-1
len: 14
v_gene: TRBV9
CDR3nt: TGTGCCAGCAGCATCCGCGCGGGGAACACTGAAGCTTTCTTT
CDR3aa: CASSIRAGNTEAFF

abundance: NA
d_gene: NA
j_gene: TRBJ1-2
len: 12
v_gene: TRBV30
CDR3nt: TGTGCCTGGAGTGTCCTTAGGGACATGCAACCCTTC
CDR3aa: CAWSVLRDMQPF

abundance: NA
d_gene: TRBD1
j_gene: TRBJ2-1
len: 15
v_gene: TRBV7-9
CDR3nt: TGTGCCAGCAGCTTAGGAGGGACAGGGAATTATGAGCAGTTCTTC
CDR3aa: CASSLGGTGNYEQFF

abundance: NA
d_gene: NA
j_gene: TRBJ1-1
len: 14
v_gene: TRBV5-8
CDR3nt: TGTGCCAGCAGCTTGGGGGTGGCGGTGTCTTCGGCTTTCTTT
CDR3aa: CASSLGVAVSSAFF

abundance: once
d_gene: TRBD1
j_gene: TRBJ1-6
len: 13
v_gene: TRBV30
CDR3nt: TGTGCCTGGGGTCGGGACAGTAATTCACCCCTCCACTTT
CDR3aa: CAWGRDSNSPLHF

abundance: NA
d_gene: NA
j_gene: TRBJ2-1
len: 14
v_gene: TRBV5-1
CDR3nt: TGCGCCAGCAGCTTGGTTGCGGTCTACAATGAGCAGTTCTTC
CDR3aa: CASSLVAVYNEQFF

abundance: many
d_gene: TRBD1
j_gene: TRBJ1-2
len: 15
v_gene: TRBV5-1
CDR3nt: TGCGCCAGCAGCTTCGGGACAGGGGGCGCCTATGGCTACACCTTC
CDR3aa: CASSFGTGGAYGYTF

abundance: NA
d_gene: TRBD1
j_gene: TRBJ1-3
len: 15
v_gene: TRBV7-9
CDR3nt: TGTGCCAGCAGGGGACAGGACCGCTCTGGAAACACCATATATTTT
CDR3aa: CASRGQDRSGNTIYF

abundance: few
d_gene: NA
j_gene: TRBJ2-1
len: 13
v_gene: TRBV7-9
CDR3nt: TGTGCCAGCAGCTTAGTGATCAGGGCTGAGCAGTTCTTC
CDR3aa: CASSLVIRAEQFF

abundance: NA
d_gene: TRBD2
j_gene: TRBJ2-3
len: 14
v_gene: TRBV5-1
CDR3nt: TGCGCCAGCAGCGCTAGCGGAGTAACAGATACGCAGTATTTT
CDR3aa: CASSASGVTDTQYF

abundance: NA
d_gene: NA
j_gene: TRBJ2-5
len: 12
v_gene: TRBV27
CDR3nt: TGTGCCAGCAGTTCTACCGGGGAGACCCAGTACTTC
CDR3aa: CASSSTGETQYF

abundance: NA
d_gene: NA
j_gene: TRBJ2-5
len: 15
v_gene: TRBV28
CDR3nt: TGTGCCAGCAGTTTTCAGGACACCTCCCAAGAGACCCAGTACTTC
CDR3aa: CASSFQDTSQETQYF

abundance: NA
d_gene: NA
j_gene: TRBJ1-2
len: 15
v_gene: TRBV19
CDR3nt: TGTGCCAGTAGTATAGACTACAGGGATAACTATGGCTACACCTTC
CDR3aa: CASSIDYRDNYGYTF

abundance: few
d_gene: TRBD2
j_gene: TRBJ2-5
len: 16
v_gene: TRBV5-1
CDR3nt: TGCGCCAGCAGCTTGGGTCGGGGGGGAAACCAAGAGACCCAGTACTTC
CDR3aa: CASSLGRGGNQETQYF

abundance: NA
d_gene: TRBD1
j_gene: TRBJ2-6
len: 14
v_gene: TRBV2
CDR3nt: TGTGCCAGCGAGGGACAGACTGGGGCCAACGTCCTGACTTTC
CDR3aa: CASEGQTGANVLTF